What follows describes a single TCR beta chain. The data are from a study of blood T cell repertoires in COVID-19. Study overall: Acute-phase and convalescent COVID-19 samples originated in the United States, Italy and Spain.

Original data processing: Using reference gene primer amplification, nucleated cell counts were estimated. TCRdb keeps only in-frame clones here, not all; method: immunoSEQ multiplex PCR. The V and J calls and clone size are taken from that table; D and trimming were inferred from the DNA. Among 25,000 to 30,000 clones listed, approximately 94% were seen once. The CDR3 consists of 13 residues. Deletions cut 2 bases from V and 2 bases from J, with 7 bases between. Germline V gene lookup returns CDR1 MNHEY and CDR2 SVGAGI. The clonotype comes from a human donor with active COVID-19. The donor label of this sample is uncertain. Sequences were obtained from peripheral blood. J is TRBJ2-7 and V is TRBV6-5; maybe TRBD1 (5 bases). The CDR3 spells CASSYRGTYEQYF. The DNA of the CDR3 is TGTGCCAGCAGTTACAGGGGAACCTACGAGCAGTACTTC.